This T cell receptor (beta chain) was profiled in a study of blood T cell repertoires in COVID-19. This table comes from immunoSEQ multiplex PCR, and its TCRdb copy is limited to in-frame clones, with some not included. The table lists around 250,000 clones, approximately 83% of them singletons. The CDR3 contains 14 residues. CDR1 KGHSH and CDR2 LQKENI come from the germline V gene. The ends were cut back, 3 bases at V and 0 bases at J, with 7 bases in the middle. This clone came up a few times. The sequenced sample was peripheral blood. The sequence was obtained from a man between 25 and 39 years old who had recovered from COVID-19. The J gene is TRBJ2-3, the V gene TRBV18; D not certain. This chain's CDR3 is CASSPLRSTDTQYF. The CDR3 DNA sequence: TGTGCCAGCTCACCTTTGCGTAGCACAGATACGCAGTATTTT.